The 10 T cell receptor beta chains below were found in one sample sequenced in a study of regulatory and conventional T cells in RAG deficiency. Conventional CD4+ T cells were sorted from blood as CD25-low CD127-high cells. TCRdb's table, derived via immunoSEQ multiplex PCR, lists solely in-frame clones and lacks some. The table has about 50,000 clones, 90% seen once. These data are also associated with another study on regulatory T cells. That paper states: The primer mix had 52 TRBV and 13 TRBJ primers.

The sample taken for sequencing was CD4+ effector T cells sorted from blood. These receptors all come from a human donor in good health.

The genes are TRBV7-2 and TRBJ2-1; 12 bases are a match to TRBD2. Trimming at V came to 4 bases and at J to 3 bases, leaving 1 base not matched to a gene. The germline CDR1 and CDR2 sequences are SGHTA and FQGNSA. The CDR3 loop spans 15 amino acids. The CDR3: CASSSGLAGYNEQFF. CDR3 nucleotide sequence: TGTGCCAGCAGCTCGGGACTAGCGGGCTACAATGAGCAGTTCTTC.

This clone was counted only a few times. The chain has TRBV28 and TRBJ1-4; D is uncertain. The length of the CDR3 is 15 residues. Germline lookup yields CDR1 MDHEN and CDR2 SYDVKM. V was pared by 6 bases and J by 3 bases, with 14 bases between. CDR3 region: CASSRGGSANEKLFF. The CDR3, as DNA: TGTGCCAGCAGCCGTGGCGGGAGTGCTAATGAAAAACTGTTTTTT.

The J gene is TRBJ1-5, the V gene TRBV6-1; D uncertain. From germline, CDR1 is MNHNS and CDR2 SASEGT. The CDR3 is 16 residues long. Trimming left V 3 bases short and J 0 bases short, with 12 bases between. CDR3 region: CASSDTPGNSNQPQHF. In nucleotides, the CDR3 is TGTGCCAGCAGTGATACACCCGGAAATAGCAATCAGCCCCAGCATTTT.

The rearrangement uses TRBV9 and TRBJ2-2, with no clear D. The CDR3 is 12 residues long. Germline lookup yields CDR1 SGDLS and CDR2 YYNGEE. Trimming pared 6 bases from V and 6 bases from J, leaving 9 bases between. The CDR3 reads CASTPESGELFF. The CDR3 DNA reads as TGTGCCAGCACACCGGAATCCGGGGAGCTGTTTTTT. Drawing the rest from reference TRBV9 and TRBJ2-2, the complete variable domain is DSGVTQTPKHLITATGQRVTLRCSPRSGDLSVYWYQQSLDQGLQFLIQYYNGEERAKGNILERFSAQQFPDLHSELNLSSLELGDSALYFCASTPESGELFFGEGSRLTVL.

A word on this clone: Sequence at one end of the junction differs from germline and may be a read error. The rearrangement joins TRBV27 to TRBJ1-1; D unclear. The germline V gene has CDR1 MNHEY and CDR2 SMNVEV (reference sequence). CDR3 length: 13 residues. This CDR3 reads CVSSLIKNTEAFF. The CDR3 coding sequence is TGTGTCAGCAGTCTCATTAAGAACACTGAAGCTTTCTTT.

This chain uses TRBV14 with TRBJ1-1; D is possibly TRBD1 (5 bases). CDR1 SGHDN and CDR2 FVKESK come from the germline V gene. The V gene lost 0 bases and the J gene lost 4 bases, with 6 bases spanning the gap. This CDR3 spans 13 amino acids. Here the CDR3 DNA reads TGTGCCAGCAGCCAAGACAGGGCCACTGAAGCTTTCTTT. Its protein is CASSQDRATEAFF.

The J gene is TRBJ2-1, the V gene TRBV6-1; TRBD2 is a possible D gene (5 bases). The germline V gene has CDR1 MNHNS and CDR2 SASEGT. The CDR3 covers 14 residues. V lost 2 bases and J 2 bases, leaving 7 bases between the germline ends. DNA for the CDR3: TGTGCCAGCAGTGAACTAGCACCCTACAATGAGCAGTTCTTC. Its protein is CASSELAPYNEQFF.

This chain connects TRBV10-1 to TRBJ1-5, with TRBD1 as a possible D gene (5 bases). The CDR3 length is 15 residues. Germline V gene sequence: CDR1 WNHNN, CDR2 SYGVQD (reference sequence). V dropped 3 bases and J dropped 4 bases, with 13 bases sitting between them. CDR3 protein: CASSDGGENNQPQHF. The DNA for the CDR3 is TGCGCCAGCAGTGATGGAGGGGAGAATAATCAGCCCCAGCATTTT.

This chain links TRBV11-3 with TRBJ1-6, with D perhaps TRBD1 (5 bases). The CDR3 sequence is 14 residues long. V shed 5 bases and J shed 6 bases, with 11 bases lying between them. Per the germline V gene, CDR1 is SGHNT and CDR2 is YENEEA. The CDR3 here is CASSPGQVNSPLHF. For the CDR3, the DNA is TGTGCCAGCAGCCCTGGACAAGTTAATTCACCCCTCCACTTT.

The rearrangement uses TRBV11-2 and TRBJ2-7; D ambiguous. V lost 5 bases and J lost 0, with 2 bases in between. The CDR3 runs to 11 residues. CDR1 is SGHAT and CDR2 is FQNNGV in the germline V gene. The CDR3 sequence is CASSRSYEQYF. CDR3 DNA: TGTGCCAGCAGCCGCTCCTACGAGCAGTACTTC.